This TCR beta chain was found in a study of fetal regulatory T cell absence and autoimmunity. Study details: The IPEX patients lacked clinical diabetes but had exocrine pancreas autoimmunity. Study-wide results and limits: Some top pancreas TCR clones were over 95-fold enriched versus cord blood. Pancreas and cord blood did not differ much in TRB family usage.

A word on this clone: Its target is not known.

This was a survey-level run. Repertoires were generated with immunoSEQ multiplex PCR, while TCRdb's copy carries only in-frame clones and drops some. The repertoire holds about 50,000 clones, with about four fifths as singletons. This receptor was taken from a newborn boy with IPEX syndrome. Sequenced material: cord blood.

The CDR3 DNA sequence: TGTGCCAGCAGTGAACAGGGGGCGAGGGATGGCTACACCTTC. This sequence encodes CASSEQGARDGYTF. This chain connects TRBV9 to TRBJ1-2; 9 nucleotides agree with TRBD1. The germline V gene has CDR1 SGDLS and CDR2 YYNGEE. The V segment lost 5 bases and the J segment 6 bases; nucleotides outside the gene matches: 8. The CDR3 has 14 amino acids.